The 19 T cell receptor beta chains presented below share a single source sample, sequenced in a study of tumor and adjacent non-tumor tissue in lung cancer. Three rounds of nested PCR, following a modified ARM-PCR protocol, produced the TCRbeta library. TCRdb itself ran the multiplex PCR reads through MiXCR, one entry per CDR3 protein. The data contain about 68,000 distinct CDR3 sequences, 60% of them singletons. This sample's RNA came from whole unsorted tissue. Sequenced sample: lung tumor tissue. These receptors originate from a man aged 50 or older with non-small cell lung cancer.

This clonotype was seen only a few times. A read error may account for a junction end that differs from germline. CDR3 sequence: CTSSLDISQPQHF. As DNA, the CDR3 is TGTACCAGCAGTCTGGACATAAGTCAGCCCCAGCATTTT. V is TRBV12-3 or TRBV12-4 and J is TRBJ1-5; possibly TRBD1 for D (5 bases). The CDR3 length is 13 residues.

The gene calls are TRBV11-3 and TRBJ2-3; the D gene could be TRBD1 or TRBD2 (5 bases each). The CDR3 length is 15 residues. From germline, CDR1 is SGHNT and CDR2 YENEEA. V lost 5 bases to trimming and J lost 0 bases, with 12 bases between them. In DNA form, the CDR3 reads TGTGCCAGCAGCGCCGGGGCTAGAAGCACAGATACGCAGTATTTT. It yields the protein CASSAGARSTDTQYF.

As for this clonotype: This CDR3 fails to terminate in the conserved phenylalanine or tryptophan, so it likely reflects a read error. CDR3 coding DNA: TGCGCCAACAGCCAAGAGCGGGGTAGTCAGGGCTACACCTAC. It encodes CANSQERGSQGYTY. The chain is built from TRBV4-1 and TRBJ1-2; D call uncertain. Germline V lookup: CDR1 MGHRA, CDR2 YSYEKL. The CDR3 has 14 residues.

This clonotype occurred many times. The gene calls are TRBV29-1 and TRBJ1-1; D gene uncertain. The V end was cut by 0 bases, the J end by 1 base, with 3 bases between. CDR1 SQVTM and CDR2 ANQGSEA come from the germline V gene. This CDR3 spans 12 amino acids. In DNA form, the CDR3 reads TGCAGCGTTGAAGACAGGAACACTGAAGCTTTCTTT. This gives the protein CSVEDRNTEAFF.

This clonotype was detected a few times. The DNA of the CDR3 is TGTGCCAGCAGCTTCCTCCCCGGGACGGATCCCTACGAGCAGTACTTC. Protein sequence: CASSFLPGTDPYEQYF. The chain is built from TRBV7-9 and TRBJ2-7; D might be TRBD1 or TRBD2, each matching 5 bases. V lost 3 bases, J lost 2 bases, and 17 bases lay in between. Germline CDR1 reads SEHNR; CDR2 reads FQNEAQ (reference sequence). This CDR3 has 16 amino acids. Variable domain in full (rest from reference TRBV7-9 and TRBJ2-7): DTGVSQNPRHKITKRGQNVTFRCDPISEHNRLYWYRQTLGQGPEFLTYFQNEAQLEKSRLLSDRFSAERPKGSFSTLEIQRTEQGDSAMYLCASSFLPGTDPYEQYFGPGTRLTVT.

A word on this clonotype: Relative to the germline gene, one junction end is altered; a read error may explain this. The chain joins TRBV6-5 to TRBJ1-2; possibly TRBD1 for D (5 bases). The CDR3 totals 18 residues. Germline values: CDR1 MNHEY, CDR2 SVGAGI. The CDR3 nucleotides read TGTGCCAGCAGACCTAGTAGCTGGGGCGATCCTTCTGGCTATGGTTACACCTTC. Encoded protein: CASRPSSWGDPSGYGYTF.

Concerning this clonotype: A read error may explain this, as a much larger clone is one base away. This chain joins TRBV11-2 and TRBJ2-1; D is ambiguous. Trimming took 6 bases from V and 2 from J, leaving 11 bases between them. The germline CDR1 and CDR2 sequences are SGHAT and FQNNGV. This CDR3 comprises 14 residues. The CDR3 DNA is TGTGCCAGCAGGTTCAGGACCCCCTACAATGAGCAGTTCTTC. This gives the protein CASRFRTPYNEQFF.

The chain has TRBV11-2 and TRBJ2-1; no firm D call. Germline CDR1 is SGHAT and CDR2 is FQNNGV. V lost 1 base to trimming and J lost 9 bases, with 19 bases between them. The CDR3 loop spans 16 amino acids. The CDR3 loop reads CASSLVSRISWVEQFF. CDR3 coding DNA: TGTGCCAGCAGCTTAGTCAGCCGGATTAGTTGGGTTGAGCAGTTCTTC. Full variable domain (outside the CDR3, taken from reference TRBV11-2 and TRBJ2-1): EAGVAQSPRYKIIEKRQSVAFWCNPISGHATLYWYQQILGQGPKLLIQFQNNGVVDDSQLPKDRFSAERLKGVDSTLKIQPAKLEDSAVYLCASSLVSRISWVEQFFGPGTRLTVL.

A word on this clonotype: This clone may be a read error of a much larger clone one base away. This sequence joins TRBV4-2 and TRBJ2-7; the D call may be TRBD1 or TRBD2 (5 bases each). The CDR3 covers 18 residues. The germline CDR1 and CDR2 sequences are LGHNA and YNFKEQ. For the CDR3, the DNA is TGTGCCATCAGCCAAGGCTTACGAGGGGCGGAGAACTCCTACGAGCAGTACTTC. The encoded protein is CAISQGLRGAENSYEQYF.

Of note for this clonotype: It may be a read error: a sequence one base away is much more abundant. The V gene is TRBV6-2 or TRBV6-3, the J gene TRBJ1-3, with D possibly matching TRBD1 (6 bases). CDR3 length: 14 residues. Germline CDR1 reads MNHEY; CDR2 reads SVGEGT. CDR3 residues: CASSTGNPGDTIYF. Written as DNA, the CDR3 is TGTGCCAGCAGCACAGGGAACCCTGGAGACACCATATATTTT.

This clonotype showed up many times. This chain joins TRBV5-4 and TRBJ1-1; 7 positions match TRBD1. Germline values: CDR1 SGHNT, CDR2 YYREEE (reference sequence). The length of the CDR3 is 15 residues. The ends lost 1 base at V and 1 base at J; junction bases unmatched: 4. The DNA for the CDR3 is TGTGCCAGCAGCTTGACAGGGGCAGGGAACACTGAAGCTTTCTTT. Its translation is CASSLTGAGNTEAFF.

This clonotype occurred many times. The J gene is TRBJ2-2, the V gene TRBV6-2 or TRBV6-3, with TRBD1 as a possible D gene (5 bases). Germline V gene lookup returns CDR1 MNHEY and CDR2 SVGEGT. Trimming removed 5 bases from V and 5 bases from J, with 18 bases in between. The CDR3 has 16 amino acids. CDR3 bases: TGTGCCAGCAGTGGCGCGGCAGGGTCGTTTACCGGGGAGCTGTTTTTT. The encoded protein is CASSGAAGSFTGELFF.

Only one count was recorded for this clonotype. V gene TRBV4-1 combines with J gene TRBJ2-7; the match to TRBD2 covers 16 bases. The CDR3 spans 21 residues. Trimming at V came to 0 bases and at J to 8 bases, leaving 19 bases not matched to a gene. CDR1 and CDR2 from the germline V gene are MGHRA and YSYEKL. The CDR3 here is CASSQEGLAGGCLDHSYKQYF. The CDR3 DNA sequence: TGCGCCAGCAGCCAAGAGGGACTAGCGGGAGGGTGCTTGGACCACTCTTACAAGCAGTACTTC.

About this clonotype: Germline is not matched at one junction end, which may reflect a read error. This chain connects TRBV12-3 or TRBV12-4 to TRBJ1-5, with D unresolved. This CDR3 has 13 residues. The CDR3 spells CDSAHGSNQPQHF. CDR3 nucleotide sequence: TGTGACAGCGCACATGGTAGCAATCAGCCTCAGCATTTT.

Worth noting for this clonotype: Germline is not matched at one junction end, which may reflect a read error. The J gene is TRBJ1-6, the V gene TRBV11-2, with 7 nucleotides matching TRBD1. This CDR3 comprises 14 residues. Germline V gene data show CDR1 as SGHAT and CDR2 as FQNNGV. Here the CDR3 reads CASSLGDSSSPLQF. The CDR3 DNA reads TGTGCCAGCAGCTTAGGGGACAGTAGTTCACCCCTCCAATTT.

This CDR3 reads CSVPSVANYGYTF. Written as DNA, the CDR3 is TGCAGTGTTCCTTCAGTAGCTAACTATGGCTACACCTTC. The chain recombines TRBV20-1 with TRBJ1-2; D gene uncertain. Germline CDR1 DFQATT, CDR2 SNEGSKA (reference sequence). There are 13 residues in the CDR3. V lost 7 bases to trimming and J lost 0 bases, with 12 bases between them.

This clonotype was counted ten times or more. The CDR3 region has the DNA TGCGCCAGCAACCCGGGACAGGGTCTGGATGGCTACACCTTC. Encoded protein: CASNPGQGLDGYTF. The genes are TRBV5-1 and TRBJ1-2; 9 bases align to TRBD1. Germline V gene data show CDR1 as SGHRS and CDR2 as YFSETQ. Unmatched junction bases numbered 9, after V lost 6 bases and J lost 6 bases. The CDR3 is made up of 14 amino acids.

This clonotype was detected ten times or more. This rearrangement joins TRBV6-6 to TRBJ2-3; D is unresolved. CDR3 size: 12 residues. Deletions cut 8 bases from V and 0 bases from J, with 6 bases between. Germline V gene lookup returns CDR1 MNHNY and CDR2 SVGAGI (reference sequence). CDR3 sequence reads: CASRSSTDTQYF. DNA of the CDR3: TGTGCCAGCCGTTCTAGCACAGATACGCAGTATTTT.

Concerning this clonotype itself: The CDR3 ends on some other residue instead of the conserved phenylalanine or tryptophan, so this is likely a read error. The CDR3 sequence is CSVEDPRDFSYNEQFY. The DNA for the CDR3 is TGCAGCGTTGAAGATCCCCGGGACTTCTCCTACAATGAGCAGTTCTAC. The gene calls are TRBV29-1 and TRBJ2-1; a possible D gene is TRBD2 (6 bases). Germline loops: CDR1 SQVTM, CDR2 ANQGSEA. This CDR3 is built from 16 residues. Trimming cost V 0 bases and J 0 bases, with 12 bases left between them.